The 14 T cell receptor beta chains below were found in one sample sequenced in a study of naive CD8 T cells in extremely preterm neonates (dated by TCRdb to about 2017). Preparation of the library involved the immunoSEQ multiplex PCR assay. TCRdb holds this immuneACCESS table with in-frame rearrangements only. Some clones are missing; in checked studies, unresolved V genes explain under half, and the rest has no known cause. The sample table shows about 4,200 clones, and about 97% are seen once. Jointly, the top ten make up under 0.75% of the sample. The sample was naive CD8+ T cells from blood. The receptor set was obtained from a human donor in good health.

CDR3 DNA: TGTGCCAGCAGTATTTCCTGGAGTCGGGCCCAGTACTTC. Its protein is CASSISWSRAQYF. The V gene is TRBV27, the J gene TRBJ2-5; no clear D gene. Germline CDR1 MNHEY, CDR2 SMNVEV (reference sequence). This CDR3 spans 13 amino acids. Trimming took 5 bases from V and 9 from J, leaving 16 bases between them.

J is TRBJ2-2 and V is TRBV27; D might be TRBD1 (6 bases). Germline V gene data show CDR1 as MNHEY and CDR2 as SMNVEV (reference sequence). The CDR3 consists of 14 residues. Trimming stripped 5 bases from V and 4 bases from J, with 11 bases between. The CDR3 sequence is CASSATGSTGELFF. The CDR3 bases are TGTGCCAGCAGTGCCACAGGGAGCACCGGGGAGCTGTTTTTT.

The CDR3 sequence: CASSRLIGGTDTQYF. CDR3 nucleotides: TGCGCCAGCAGTCGGCTGATTGGAGGCACAGATACGCAGTATTTT. V gene TRBV10-2 combines with J gene TRBJ2-3; no definite D call. Trimming took 5 bases from V and 1 from J, leaving 13 bases between them. The CDR3 consists of 15 residues. Germline CDR1 reads WSHSY; CDR2 reads SAAADI.

The J gene is TRBJ1-1, the V gene TRBV5-1; 9 nucleotides agree with TRBD1. With V trimmed by 3 bases and J by 0 bases, 6 bases remained unmatched. The CDR3 runs to 16 residues. The V gene's germline CDR1 is SGHRS and CDR2 YFSETQ. CDR3 DNA sequence: TGCGCCAGCAGCTCAACAGGGGGCGGAATGAACACTGAAGCTTTCTTT. Its translation is CASSSTGGGMNTEAFF.

The gene calls are TRBV28 and TRBJ1-2; D perhaps matches TRBD1 (5 bases). The germline V and J ends were trimmed by 2 bases and 3 bases, with 7 bases remaining between them. CDR3 length: 13 residues. The germline CDR1 and CDR2 sequences are MDHEN and SYDVKM. Here the CDR3 reads CASSLGTHYGYTF. The CDR3 DNA reads as TGTGCCAGCAGTTTAGGGACTCACTATGGCTACACCTTC.

The chain joins TRBV5-5 to TRBJ2-7; 8 positions agree with TRBD2. The trim removed 0 bases at V and 5 bases at J, leaving 7 bases unmatched. The CDR3 extends over 15 amino acids. Germline V lookup: CDR1 SGHKS, CDR2 YYEKEE (reference sequence). DNA for the CDR3: TGTGCCAGCAGCTTGGCGGGGCGGGGGGTGCACGAGCAGTACTTC. Translation gives CASSLAGRGVHEQYF.

The chain is built from TRBV7-9 and TRBJ2-7, with 7 bases aligning to TRBD1. This CDR3 comprises 13 residues. Germline V gene lookup returns CDR1 SEHNR and CDR2 FQNEAQ (reference sequence). After removal of 4 bases from V and 6 bases from J, the junction contained 6 bases not matched to a gene. CDR3 DNA: TGTGCCAGCAGCTCACCGACAGGGCTCGAGCAGTACGTC. Translating gives CASSSPTGLEQYV.

This clone was recorded a few times. The chain is built from TRBV28 and TRBJ2-7, with 10 positions matching TRBD1. Germline loops: CDR1 MDHEN, CDR2 SYDVKM. The V segment lost 5 bases and the J segment 3 bases; nucleotides outside the gene matches: 10. The CDR3 has 16 residues. CDR3 sequence: CASSPLDRGINYEQYV. CDR3 nucleotides: TGTGCCAGCAGTCCACTGGACAGGGGGATCAACTACGAGCAGTACGTC.

The chain carries TRBV28 and TRBJ2-2; 8 bases match TRBD2. Germline CDR1 reads MDHEN; CDR2 reads SYDVKM. This CDR3 comprises 14 residues. J was trimmed by 5 bases and V by 4 bases; bases with no gene match: 3. The CDR3 region has the DNA TGTGCCAGCAGTTGGACTAGCTCAACCGGGGAGCTGTTTTTT. This codes for CASSWTSSTGELFF.

The chain employs TRBV11-2 and TRBJ2-1; a weak D match, TRBD1 (5 bases). The length of the CDR3 is 11 residues. Germline assignment: CDR1 SGHAT and CDR2 FQNNGV. The V end was cut by 5 bases, the J end by 10 bases, with 9 bases between. CDR3 residues: CASSPGQEQFF. CDR3 DNA sequence: TGTGCCAGCAGCCCAGGGCAAGAGCAGTTCTTC.

This clone has just one count. The V call is TRBV11-2, the J call TRBJ1-6, with D tentatively TRBD1 (5 bases). The CDR3 is 14 residues long. Trimming cost V 3 bases and J 10 bases, with 13 bases left between them. In germline, CDR1 is SGHAT, CDR2 FQNNGV. CDR3 residues: CASSFAGSRSPLHF. The DNA of the CDR3 is TGTGCCAGCAGCTTCGCAGGGTCTCGGTCACCCCTCCACTTT.

This chain uses TRBV9 with TRBJ1-4; D remains unclear. Germline lookup yields CDR1 SGDLS and CDR2 YYNGEE. The CDR3 is 15 amino acids. Trimming cost V 0 bases and J 0 bases, with 6 bases left between them. CDR3 coding DNA: TGTGCCAGCAGCGTAGGGGAGTCAACTAATGAAAAACTGTTTTTT. Residues: CASSVGESTNEKLFF. The full variable domain, in which reference TRBV9 and TRBJ1-4 provide the parts outside the CDR3, is DSGVTQTPKHLITATGQRVTLRCSPRSGDLSVYWYQQSLDQGLQFLIQYYNGEERAKGNILERFSAQQFPDLHSELNLSSLELGDSALYFCASSVGESTNEKLFFGSGTQLSVL.

This clone has a single count. V usage is TRBV19 and J usage is TRBJ2-6; D not certain. Germline loops: CDR1 LNHDA, CDR2 SQIVND (reference sequence). The CDR3 runs to 16 residues. V gave up 2 bases and J gave up 0 bases, with 8 bases separating them. CDR3 in amino acids: CASSISGFSGANVLTF. DNA for the CDR3: TGTGCCAGTAGTATATCAGGATTCTCTGGGGCCAACGTCCTGACTTTC.

The chain carries TRBV9 and TRBJ2-5, with 12 nucleotides matching TRBD2. The CDR3 runs 15 residues. Germline values: CDR1 SGDLS, CDR2 YYNGEE. The junction had 3 bases not matched to a gene; V was cut back by 2 bases and J by 4 bases. The CDR3 coding sequence is TGTGCCAGCAGCGTCTCTAGCGGGGGGGGAGAGACCCAGTACTTC. Protein product: CASSVSSGGGETQYF.